The source of this T cell receptor beta chain is a study of OX40 agonist ivuxolimab in advanced cancers. Whole-study context: Dose-escalation patients' cancers were hepatocellular carcinoma, melanoma, renal cell or head and neck cancer. A mean age of 60 years, range roughly 23 to 79, was recorded, and approximately 85% were male. Study-wide results and limits: On average, CD8+ T cells had more expanded clones than CD4+. Certain nonresponding patients likewise had low normalized T-cell clonal expansion.

The protocol was immunoSEQ multiplex PCR, while the TCRdb copy is restricted to in-frame clones and leaves out a portion. Of about 27,000 clones listed, 80% to 85% were seen once; the top ten hold 20% to 25%. On this clone: As yet, its antigen is unknown.

After removal of 3 bases from V and 6 bases from J, the junction contained 1 base not matched to a gene. Germline V CDR1 and CDR2: SGDLS, YYNGEE. The CDR3 has 14 amino acids. The chain couples TRBV9 to TRBJ2-1, with 12 bases matching TRBD1. This receptor was obtained from an adult with an advanced solid tumor such as melanoma, head and neck, liver or kidney cancer. The source material was CD4+ or CD8+ T cells sorted from blood, sampled in a trial of the OX40 agonist ivuxolimab. CDR3 sequence (DNA): TGTGCCAGCAGCGGGGACAGGGGGCGCAATGAGCAGTTCTTC. Its protein is CASSGDRGRNEQFF.